The T cell receptor beta chain under discussion was sequenced for a study of CD8+CD57+ T cells in acquired aplastic anemia. Background on the study: Sorted CD4+ and CD8+ cells yielded 3.2 ug of DNA on average. About 10 million reads, on average, were obtained for CD4+ cells from healthy donors. Study-wide points: Overlapping CD8+ CDR3 repertoires of patients and controls contained roughly 29 shared sequences. A significant difference in CD8+ Simpson's diversity between patients and controls was not found.

With regard to this clonotype: As yet, its antigen is unknown.

Unmatched junction bases numbered 8, after V lost 4 bases and J lost 7 bases. CDR3 size: 14 residues. The germline gives CDR1 KGHDR, CDR2 SFDVKD. Using genomic DNA as the template, TCR beta VDJ and CDR3 profiling was carried out. TCRdb re-called the reads through MiXCR, storing one row per CDR3 protein. The table includes roughly 81,000 distinct CDR3 sequences, about 45% detected once. The chain has TRBV24-1 and TRBJ2-7; 8 nucleotides agree with TRBD1. Sequencing was done on a sample of sorted CD4+, CD8+, or CD8+CD57+ T cells (not recorded which) from PBMCs. The TCR comes from a human donor in good health, serving as a control. The DNA for the CDR3 is TGTGCCACCAGTGAGGGCAGGGGGCCAGGAGAGCAGTACTTC. This translates into CATSEGRGPGEQYF.